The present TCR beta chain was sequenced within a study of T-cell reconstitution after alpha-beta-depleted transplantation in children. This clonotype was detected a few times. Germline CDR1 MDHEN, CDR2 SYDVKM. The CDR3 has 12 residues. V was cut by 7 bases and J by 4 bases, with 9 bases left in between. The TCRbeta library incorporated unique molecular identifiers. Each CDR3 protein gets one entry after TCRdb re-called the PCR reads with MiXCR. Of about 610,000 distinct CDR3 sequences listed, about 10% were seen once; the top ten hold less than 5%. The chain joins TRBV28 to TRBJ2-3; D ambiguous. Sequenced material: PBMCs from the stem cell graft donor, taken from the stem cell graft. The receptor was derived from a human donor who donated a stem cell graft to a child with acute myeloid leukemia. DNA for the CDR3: TGTGCCAGCACCTCAGCCCCAGATACGCAGTATTTT. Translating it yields CASTSAPDTQYF.